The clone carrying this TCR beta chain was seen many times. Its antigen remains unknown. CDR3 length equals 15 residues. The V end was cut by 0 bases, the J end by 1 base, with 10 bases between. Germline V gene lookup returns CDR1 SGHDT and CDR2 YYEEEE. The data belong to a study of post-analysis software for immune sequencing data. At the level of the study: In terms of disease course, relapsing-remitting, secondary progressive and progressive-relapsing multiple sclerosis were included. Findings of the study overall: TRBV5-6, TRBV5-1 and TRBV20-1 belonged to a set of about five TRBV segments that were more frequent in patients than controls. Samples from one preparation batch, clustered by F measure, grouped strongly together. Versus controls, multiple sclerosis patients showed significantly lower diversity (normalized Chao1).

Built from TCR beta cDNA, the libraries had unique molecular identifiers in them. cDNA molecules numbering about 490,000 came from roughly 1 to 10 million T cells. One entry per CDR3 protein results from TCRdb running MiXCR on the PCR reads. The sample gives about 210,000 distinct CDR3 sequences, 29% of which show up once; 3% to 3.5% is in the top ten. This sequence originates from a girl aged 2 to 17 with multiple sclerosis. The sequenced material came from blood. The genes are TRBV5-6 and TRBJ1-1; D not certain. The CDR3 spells CASSLGGWGNTEAFF. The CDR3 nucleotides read TGTGCCAGCAGCTTGGGAGGTTGGGGGAACACTGAAGCTTTCTTT.